The 28 T cell receptor beta chains reported below all come from one sample, sequenced in a study of T cells in Graves' hyperthyroidism and ophthalmopathy. Amplification of TCR beta CDR3 regions used RNA as the template. Initially, a first-round RT-PCR of the TCR CDR3 employed the HTBI primer set. TCRdb reprocessed the multiplex PCR reads with MiXCR, giving one entry per CDR3 protein. The table includes more than 600,000 distinct CDR3 sequences, 15% to 20% detected once. The source material was blood. The receptor source for this set is a man aged 18 to 35 with Graves' hyperthyroidism.

This chain links TRBV7-9 with TRBJ2-1; 9 positions match TRBD1. V lost 2 bases to trimming and J lost 14 bases; unmatched junction nucleotides: 7. The CDR3 has 13 amino acids. Germline assignment: CDR1 SEHNR and CDR2 FQNEAQ (reference sequence). Here the CDR3 DNA reads TGTGCCAGCAGCTTACCCCAGGACAGGGGCAAGTTCTTC. Its translation is CASSLPQDRGKFF.

This clonotype was recorded many times. This chain joins TRBV5-6 and TRBJ1-5, with 9 bases fitting TRBD1. The trim removed 5 bases at V and 5 bases at J, leaving 8 bases unmatched. There are 15 residues in the CDR3. Per germline, CDR1 SGHDT and CDR2 YYEEEE. As DNA, the CDR3 is TGTGCCAGCAGTTTTGGACAGGGGAACGATCAGCCCCAGCATTTT. It codes for CASSFGQGNDQPQHF. Complete variable domain (other parts from reference TRBV5-6 and TRBJ1-5): DAGVTQSPTHLIKTRGQQVTLRCSPKSGHDTVSWYQQALGQGPQFIFQYYEEEERQRGNFPDRFSGHQFPNYSSELNVNALLLGDSALYLCASSFGQGNDQPQHFGDGTRLSIL.

The sample holds many counts of this clonotype. The J gene is TRBJ1-2, the V gene TRBV28; D is uncertain. Germline V CDR1 and CDR2: MDHEN, SYDVKM. CDR3 length: 13 amino acids. Trimming shortened V by 10 bases and J by 4 bases, and 16 bases separated the two germline ends. Written as DNA, the CDR3 is TGTGCCACCTCCTCTGGGCCCTCCTATGGCTACACCTTC. Translation: CATSSGPSYGYTF.

This chain links TRBV14 with TRBJ1-4, with 8 bases lining up with TRBD1. Germline V gene data show CDR1 as SGHDN and CDR2 as FVKESK. This CDR3 has 14 residues. The J segment lost 11 bases and the V segment lost 5 bases, leaving 10 bases of the junction unmatched. DNA of the CDR3: TGTGCCAGCAGCGTGACAGGGGAGCGATGGAAACTGTTTTTT. This encodes CASSVTGERWKLFF. Filled out from reference TRBV14 and TRBJ1-4, the complete variable domain reads EAGVTQFPSHSVIEKGQTVTLRCDPISGHDNLYWYRRVMGKEIKFLLHFVKESKQDESGMPNNRFLAERTGGTYSTLKVQPAELEDSGVYFCASSVTGERWKLFFGSGTQLSVL.

The V call is TRBV20-1, the J call TRBJ2-3; D possibly corresponds to TRBD1 (5 bases). Germline values: CDR1 DFQATT, CDR2 SNEGSKA (reference sequence). This CDR3 spans 12 amino acids. The CDR3: CSWTPSTDTQYF. CDR3 DNA sequence: TGCAGCTGGACACCTTCCACAGATACGCAGTATTTT.

This chain connects TRBV28 to TRBJ1-5, with 7 bases identical to TRBD1. The CDR3 covers 15 residues. Germline V gene lookup returns CDR1 MDHEN and CDR2 SYDVKM. Trimming removed 5 bases from V and 2 bases from J; junction bases left unmatched: 6. The CDR3 spells CASSLIDRGNQPQHF. The CDR3 nucleotides read TGTGCCAGCAGTCTCATCGACAGGGGCAATCAGCCCCAGCATTTT.

The chain combines TRBV9 with TRBJ1-2, with D hard to call. The V end lost 2 bases, the J end lost 0 bases, and 11 bases lay between the germline ends. CDR1 and CDR2 from the germline V gene are SGDLS and YYNGEE. The CDR3 length is 15 residues. CDR3 region: CASSVGLSTNYGYTF. The CDR3 nucleotides read TGTGCCAGCAGCGTCGGACTGTCTACTAACTATGGCTACACCTTC.

The chain links TRBV28 to TRBJ1-4, with D perhaps matching TRBD1 (5 bases). The CDR3 has 14 amino acids. From germline, CDR1 is MDHEN and CDR2 SYDVKM. Trimming took 7 bases from V and 5 from J, leaving 14 bases between them. CDR3 sequence: CASISGRENEKLFF. For the CDR3, the DNA is TGTGCCAGCATCTCGGGCAGGGAGAATGAAAAACTGTTTTTT. Drawing the rest from reference TRBV28 and TRBJ1-4, the complete variable domain is DVKVTQSSRYLVKRTGEKVFLECVQDMDHENMFWYRQDPGLGLRLIYFSYDVKMKEKGDIPEGYSVSREKKERFSLILESASTNQTSMYLCASISGRENEKLFFGSGTQLSVL.

This clonotype came up many times. V gene TRBV20-1 combines with J gene TRBJ2-1; 10 positions agree with TRBD2. CDR3 length equals 14 residues. V dropped 6 bases and J dropped 7; count of bases not matched to a gene: 9. Germline-derived CDR1 and CDR2 are DFQATT and SNEGSKA (reference sequence). The CDR3 nucleotides are TGCAGTGCCGGCCGGGCTAGCGGGAGTAATGAGCAGTTCTTC. This sequence encodes CSAGRASGSNEQFF.

The chain couples TRBV7-9 to TRBJ2-6, with 11 nucleotides matching TRBD1. Losses at the gene ends were 7 bases for V and 0 bases for J; bases not matched to a gene: 14. CDR1 and CDR2 from the germline V gene are SEHNR and FQNEAQ (reference sequence). The CDR3 extends over 20 amino acids. The CDR3 sequence: CASIPRPDRGRSSGANVLTF. The CDR3 DNA reads TGTGCCAGCATCCCCCGACCGGACAGGGGGCGAAGCTCTGGGGCCAACGTCCTGACTTTC. Together with reference TRBV7-9 and TRBJ2-6, the CDR3 gives the full variable domain: DTGVSQNPRHKITKRGQNVTFRCDPISEHNRLYWYRQTLGQGPEFLTYFQNEAQLEKSRLLSDRFSAERPKGSFSTLEIQRTEQGDSAMYLCASIPRPDRGRSSGANVLTFGAGSRLTVL.

This clonotype was picked up many times. The chain couples TRBV12-3 or TRBV12-4 to TRBJ2-7, with 9 bases identical to TRBD2. The CDR3 spans 14 residues. The V and J ends lost 6 bases and 1 base, in that order; junction bases with no gene match: 4. For the CDR3, the DNA is TGTGCCAGCAGGCTTAGCGGGAGTTCCTACGAGCAGTACTTC. This sequence encodes CASRLSGSSYEQYF.

This clonotype was detected a few times. V is TRBV18 and J is TRBJ2-1, with TRBD1 identical over 7 bases. There are 11 residues in the CDR3. The germline V gene has CDR1 KGHSH and CDR2 LQKENI. V lost 6 bases, J lost 9 bases, and 2 bases stayed unmatched. The CDR3 region is CASSTGIEQFF. CDR3 DNA: TGTGCCAGCTCGACAGGGATTGAGCAGTTCTTC.

This clonotype has a single count. This sequence may be a read error, since a much larger clone differs from it by one base. The V call is TRBV6-9, the J call TRBJ2-3; possible D gene TRBD2, 6 bases. The CDR3 loop spans 16 amino acids. Germline assignment: CDR1 MNHGY and CDR2 SVAAGI. CDR3 in amino acids: CASSYAPWRAGDTRYF. CDR3 DNA: TGTGCCAGCAGTTACGCCCCCTGGAGGGCCGGGGATACGCGGTATTTT.

This clonotype was picked up a small number of times. This may arise from a read error, as a much more abundant clone is one base away. The V and J genes are TRBV2 and TRBJ2-5; D not resolved. Germline V gene lookup returns CDR1 SNHLY and CDR2 FYNNEI. There are 12 residues in the CDR3. The CDR3, as DNA: TGTCCCAGCAGCACCTTGGAAGAGACCCAGTACTTC. Translation gives CPSSTLEETQYF.

Many counts were recorded for this clonotype. The chain uses TRBV2 and TRBJ2-1; possibly TRBD1 for D (5 bases). The CDR3 covers 11 residues. With 4 bases removed from V and 13 bases from J, the gap between germline ends came to 11 bases. From germline, CDR1 is SNHLY and CDR2 FYNNEI. CDR3 in DNA: TGTGCCAGCAGTGTACAACAGGATCAGTTCTTC. This sequence encodes CASSVQQDQFF.

There are many counts of this clonotype. The CDR3 region has the DNA TGTGCCAGCAGGTGGTTCTCCTACAATGAGCAGTTCTTC. Protein: CASRWFSYNEQFF. The V gene is TRBV6-1, the J gene TRBJ2-1; no firm D call. V was trimmed by 6 bases and J by 0 bases, leaving 6 bases between them. Looked up from germline, CDR1 is MNHNS and CDR2 is SASEGT. This CDR3 spans 13 amino acids.

V gene TRBV6-5 combines with J gene TRBJ1-4; a weak D match, TRBD1 (5 bases). Trimming left V 2 bases short and J 8 bases short, with 15 bases between. CDR1 is MNHEY, CDR2 SVGAGI, per germline. The CDR3 sequence is 15 residues long. The CDR3 nucleotides read TGTGCCAGCAGTTACCGGGACGGACGGCGCGAAAAACTGTTTTTT. It translates to CASSYRDGRREKLFF.

This clonotype was detected ten times or more. The gene calls are TRBV12-3 or TRBV12-4 and TRBJ2-1; 7 bases match TRBD2. Trimming took 5 bases from V and 1 from J; bases not matched to a gene: 11. The CDR3 spans 17 residues. The CDR3 sequence is CASSPRISGKSYNEQFF. In nucleotides, the CDR3 is TGTGCCAGCAGTCCCCGTATCAGCGGGAAATCCTACAATGAGCAGTTCTTC.

The chain has TRBV10-3 and TRBJ2-5, with TRBD1 matching over 7 bases. Germline lookup yields CDR1 ENHRY and CDR2 SYGVKD. The CDR3 contains 13 residues. Trimming took 5 bases from V and 5 from J; bases not matched to a gene: 5. CDR3 nucleotides: TGTGCCATCAGTACAGACAGGGCGGAGACCCAGTACTTC. It is translated as CAISTDRAETQYF.

This clonotype appeared many times. V is TRBV6-1 and J is TRBJ2-5, with D perhaps matching TRBD1 (5 bases). The CDR3 loop spans 15 amino acids. The V gene's germline CDR1 is MNHNS and CDR2 SASEGT. V dropped 5 bases and J dropped 1 base, with 14 bases sitting between them. CDR3 nucleotide sequence: TGTGCCAGCAGTTCGACCTTGGACATCCAAGAGACCCAGTACTTC. This sequence encodes CASSSTLDIQETQYF.

This clonotype came up many times. J is TRBJ2-7 and V is TRBV10-3; 7 nucleotides match TRBD1. The germline CDR1 and CDR2 sequences are ENHRY and SYGVKD. V shed 11 bases, J shed 1 base, and the junction held 17 bases outside the gene matches. The CDR3 is 16 amino acids. The CDR3 nucleotides are TGTGCCGCAACCTCCGCGGCAGGGGGAATTTCCTACGAGCAGTACTTC. As protein: CAATSAAGGISYEQYF.

This clonotype was counted once. CDR3 in DNA: TGTGCCAGCGAAACAGGGTACGAGCAGTACTTC. Translating gives CASETGYEQYF. The rearrangement joins TRBV7-9 to TRBJ2-7; a possible D gene is TRBD1 (6 bases). Germline CDR1 and CDR2: SEHNR and FQNEAQ (reference sequence). V was cut by 8 bases and J by 4 bases, with 9 bases left in between. The CDR3 is 11 residues long.

This clonotype was counted a few times. CDR3 sequence: CASSLSGVVIQYF. The CDR3 DNA reads as TGTGCCAGCAGTTTATCCGGGGTAGTCATTCAGTACTTC. The rearrangement uses TRBV12-3 or TRBV12-4 and TRBJ2-4, with D perhaps matching TRBD2 (5 bases). V gave up 2 bases and J gave up 9 bases, with 11 bases separating them. The CDR3 is made up of 13 amino acids.

This clonotype was seen ten or more times. CDR3 in amino acids: CASSPRSGELFF. The CDR3 DNA follows: TGTGCCAGCAGCCCTCGTTCCGGGGAGCTGTTTTTT. The chain has TRBV6-1 and TRBJ2-2; D not certain. CDR1 and CDR2 from the germline V gene are MNHNS and SASEGT. The CDR3 totals 12 residues. V lost 6 bases and J 6 bases, leaving 8 bases between the germline ends.

This clonotype was counted only a few times. The V call is TRBV12-3 or TRBV12-4, the J call TRBJ2-1, with TRBD1 as a possible D gene (6 bases). The CDR3 is made up of 15 amino acids. V shed 6 bases and J shed 2 bases, with 14 bases lying between them. DNA for the CDR3: TGTGCCAGCAGAGGATTTACAGGGCCCTACAATGAGCAGTTCTTC. As protein: CASRGFTGPYNEQFF.

This clonotype has at least ten counts. DNA for the CDR3: TGTGCCAGCAGCATCTTGACAGGACTCTACGAGCAGTACTTC. Protein: CASSILTGLYEQYF. J is TRBJ2-7 and V is TRBV11-2; TRBD1 might be the D (6 bases). V was cut by 5 bases and J by 3 bases, with 14 bases left in between. The germline V gene encodes CDR1 SGHAT and CDR2 FQNNGV. The CDR3 extends over 14 amino acids.

This clonotype was counted a few times. The rearrangement joins TRBV7-9 to TRBJ1-5; D gene uncertain. Germline lookup yields CDR1 SEHNR and CDR2 FQNEAQ (reference sequence). This CDR3 spans 14 amino acids. Trimming stripped 3 bases from V and 5 bases from J, with 11 bases between. CDR3 in amino acids: CASSFPGPDQPQHF. Here the CDR3 DNA reads TGTGCCAGCAGCTTTCCGGGCCCAGATCAGCCCCAGCATTTT.

This clonotype appeared many times. The chain joins TRBV12-3 or TRBV12-4 to TRBJ2-1; tentative D call: TRBD1 (6 bases). The V and J ends lost 4 bases and 5 bases respectively, with 15 bases between them. The CDR3 length is 15 residues. CDR3 coding DNA: TGTGCCAGCAGTTCCGGGACAACCCGAAACAATGAGCAGTTCTTC. Encoded protein: CASSSGTTRNNEQFF.